This TCR beta chain was documented in a study of blood T cell repertoires in COVID-19. How the authors handled the data: Reference gene primer amplification yielded estimated nucleated cell counts. TCRdb keeps only in-frame clones here, not all; method: immunoSEQ multiplex PCR. D and trimming were read from the DNA, whereas the V and J calls and clone size are those reported in that table. The sample contains some 83,000 clones, more than 75% of which appear only once. The clonotype was recovered from a human donor in a cohort sampled during active COVID-19. Sample: peripheral blood.

As DNA, the CDR3 is TGTGCCATCAGTGAGTCCAGGACAGGGAAGGGCAATCAGCCCCAGCATTTT. This encodes CAISESRTGKGNQPQHF. V gene TRBV10-3 combines with J gene TRBJ1-5, with 8 bases lining up with TRBD1. With V trimmed by 0 bases and J by 2 bases, 6 bases remained unmatched. CDR3 length: 17 residues. Per the germline V gene, CDR1 is ENHRY and CDR2 is SYGVKD.